This TCR beta chain came from a study of T cell clonality in common variable immunodeficiency (dated by TCRdb to 2014 to 2015). The paper as a whole reports these results and caveats: Correlations of repertoire features with clinical complications were constrained by heterogeneity among patients within the CVID cohort. The authors noted that sequencing repertoires of T cell subpopulations would be needed to clarify what caused the increased clonality in CVID. Compared with healthy controls, CVID subjects showed increased TCRbeta clonality (t-test p = 0.018), a feature most characteristic of about a third of subjects. Fewer TCRbeta clones were shared among CVID subjects than among healthy controls (p < 0.0001). Even though DNA input was the same, control samples had an average of around 75,000 unique sequences each, compared with some 32,000 in CVID samples. CVID TCRbeta sequences were reported to have fewer deletions and N-nucleotide insertions and to lack highly modified clones with 13 or more V deletions.

For sequencing input, CVID and control samples contributed equivalent amounts of genomic DNA. For every sample, a 60 bp segment covering the rearranged TCRbeta CDR3 region was amplified and then sequenced. The immunoSEQ assay, a bias-corrected multiplex PCR combined with high-throughput sequencing, was used to amplify TCRbeta. As for the original processing: Every unique nucleotide sequence was considered a clone and was annotated with V, D and J genes, copy number and frequency. Sequences were labeled productive if in frame, and non-productive if out of frame or containing stop codons. As previously described, clonality was calculated on the basis of Shannon's entropy. Mean CDR3 Kyte-Doolittle hydropathy was derived from the predicted amino acid sequences of productive clones. Hierarchical clustering of scaled V gene usage was performed with the R hclust function using Manhattan distance and complete linkage. Sharing of clones by CDR3 amino acid sequence was evaluated through resampling of 12 repertoires per group over 100 rounds. Repertoires were searched for fewer than 85 published EBV-specific and a few hundred published CMV-specific TCRbeta sequences. A couple of CVID samples that yielded fewer than 10,000 sequences were excluded from the analysis, so approximately 40 CVID repertoires were retained. TCRdb carries this immuneACCESS record with in-frame sequences only. Its versions omit some clonotypes, under half of them owing to an unresolved V gene in the studies checked, with the rest unexplained. From that table come the V and J calls and clone size; the DNA was used to work out D and trimming. For this sample, tens of thousands of clones are listed, none of them singletons. Together, the top ten hold approximately 1.5% of the sample.

Both CVID patients and healthy controls were predominantly of Caucasian heritage. From each donor, about 5 to 8 ml of heparinized peripheral whole blood was collected. TCRbeta CDR3 repertoires were sequenced from genomic DNA of adults with common variable immune deficiency (CVID) and healthy adult controls. The control group comprised 22 healthy adult volunteers, some 12 female and roughly ten male, aged about 23 to 75 years with a mean age of approximately 31. To isolate peripheral blood mononuclear cells, diluted blood was subjected to density centrifugation over Hypaque 1077 or Ficoll-Paque. Genomic DNA was extracted from unsorted mononuclear cells by Qiagen column purification or by a centrifugation-based method. A note on this clone: Its antigen is unknown. The read terminates 3 residues ahead of where the CDR3 ends, so the germline J gene completes it.

There are 12 amino acids in the CDR3, from cysteine to phenylalanine inclusive. The CDR3 was read in part: 27 bases, with the frame set at base 1. V and J are trimmed by 6 bases and 4 bases, and the gene matches miss 2 bases of the junction. CDR1 and CDR2, per the germline V gene, are SQVTM and ANQGSEA. The source material was peripheral blood mononuclear cells. This receptor chain uses TRBV29-1 and TRBJ2-3, with 9 middle bases fitting TRBD1. The receptor comes from a person between 18 and 75 years old in good health. The CDR3 in this case is CSVWTGADTQYF. The CDR3 DNA, read in part, is TGCAGCGTCTGGACAGGGGCAGATACG.